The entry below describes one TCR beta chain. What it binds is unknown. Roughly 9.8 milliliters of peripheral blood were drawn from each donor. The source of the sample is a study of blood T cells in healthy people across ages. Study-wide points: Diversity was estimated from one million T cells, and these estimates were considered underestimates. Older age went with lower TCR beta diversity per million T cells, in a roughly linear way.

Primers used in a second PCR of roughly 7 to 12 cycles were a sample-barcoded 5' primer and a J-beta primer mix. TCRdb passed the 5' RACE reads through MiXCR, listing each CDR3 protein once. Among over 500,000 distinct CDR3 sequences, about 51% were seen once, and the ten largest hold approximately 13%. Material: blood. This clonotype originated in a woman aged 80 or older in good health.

CDR3 DNA sequence: TGCAGTGCTATCTATAGTAAGGGACAGCAAGCTTTCTTT. It codes for CSAIYSKGQQAFF. The chain joins TRBV20-1 to TRBJ1-1; 7 bases map to TRBD1. The CDR3 extends over 13 amino acids. Trimming cost V 4 bases and J 9 bases; bases outside gene matches: 11. The V gene's germline CDR1 is DFQATT and CDR2 SNEGSKA (reference sequence).